A single sample is the source of the 17 T cell receptor beta chains below, sequenced in a study of cytomegalovirus exposure and HLA in healthy donors. A multiplex PCR was run with 60 Vbeta primers and 13 Jbeta primers. Assay used: immunoSEQ multiplex PCR; TCRdb lists only in-frame clones, some missing. Of 150,000 or so clones listed, approximately 80% are singletons. Sequencing was carried out using PBMCs. These receptors all come from a woman between 45 and 65 years old in good health and CMV-seropositive.

On this clone itself: At one end, the junction sequence differs from germline, possibly due to a read error. The chain is built from TRBV7-9 and TRBJ2-7, with D tentatively TRBD2 (6 bases). The CDR3 totals 14 residues. Germline CDR1 and CDR2: SEHNR and FQNEAQ (reference sequence). The CDR3 region is CSSSRDWEPYEQYF. The CDR3 DNA reads as TGTTCCAGCAGCCGGGACTGGGAACCCTACGAGCAGTACTTC.

The chain recombines TRBV19 with TRBJ2-1; 7 bases are shared with TRBD1. The germline V gene has CDR1 LNHDA and CDR2 SQIVND (reference sequence). The CDR3 runs 17 residues. The trim removed 3 bases at V and 0 bases at J, leaving 8 bases unmatched. The DNA for the CDR3 is TGTGCCAGTAGTATTCGGACAGGCCAGAGCTCCTACAATGAGCAGTTCTTC. It yields the protein CASSIRTGQSSYNEQFF. Drawing the rest from reference TRBV19 and TRBJ2-1, the complete variable domain is DGGITQSPKYLFRKEGQNVTLSCEQNLNHDAMYWYRQDPGQGLRLIYYSQIVNDFQKGDIAEGYSVSREKKESFPLTVTSAQKNPTAFYLCASSIRTGQSSYNEQFFGPGTRLTVL.

This rearrangement joins TRBV6-5 to TRBJ1-2; perhaps TRBD1 as D (6 bases). V lost 6 bases to trimming and J lost 3 bases, with 8 bases between them. The germline gives CDR1 MNHEY, CDR2 SVGAGI. The CDR3 loop spans 12 amino acids. The CDR3 nucleotides read TGTGCCAGCAGCAAGGGGGACTATGGCTACACCTTC. Residues: CASSKGDYGYTF.

A word on this clone: The junction does not match germline at one end; this may be a read error. The chain employs TRBV7-9 and TRBJ2-6, with D possibly TRBD1 on 5 matching bases. The CDR3 totals 17 residues. Germline V CDR1 and CDR2: SEHNR, FQNEAQ (reference sequence). Here the CDR3 DNA reads TGTTCCAGCAGCAGCTACAACGCAGGGCGCGGGGCCAACGTCCTGACTTTC. It encodes CSSSSYNAGRGANVLTF.

This chain uses TRBV2 with TRBJ2-3; no firm D call. The V end was cut by 1 base, the J end by 2 bases, with 7 bases between. CDR3 size: 14 residues. CDR1 is SNHLY and CDR2 is FYNNEI in the germline V gene. The CDR3 DNA follows: TGTGCCAGCAGTGAAGGACTTTCCACAGATACGCAGTATTTT. Translating gives CASSEGLSTDTQYF.

This clone has a single count. J is TRBJ2-7 and V is TRBV25-1; possibly TRBD2 for D (5 bases). This CDR3 is built from 15 residues. Germline lookup yields CDR1 MGHDK and CDR2 SYGVNS. The V and J ends lost 1 base and 3 bases respectively, with 13 bases between them. CDR3 nucleotides: TGTGCCAGCAGTGAATCGCTCTCACGGGGCTACGAGCAGTACTTC. This translates into CASSESLSRGYEQYF.

J is TRBJ2-7 and V is TRBV4-1; no clear D gene. The CDR3 length is 11 residues. Trimming shortened V by 1 base and J by 6 bases, and 4 bases separated the two germline ends. The germline V gene encodes CDR1 MGHRA and CDR2 YSYEKL. The CDR3 loop reads CASSQGAEQYF. In DNA form, the CDR3 reads TGCGCCAGCAGCCAAGGGGCCGAGCAGTACTTC.

This clone was seen only a few times. The rearrangement uses TRBV5-8 and TRBJ1-1; D perhaps matches TRBD1 (6 bases). The CDR3 extends over 13 amino acids. Deletions cut 4 bases from V and 6 bases from J, with 13 bases between. From germline, CDR1 is SGHTS and CDR2 YDEGEE. This CDR3 is CASSRDMDAEAFF. The CDR3 coding sequence is TGTGCCAGCAGCAGGGACATGGACGCTGAAGCTTTCTTT.

This chain links TRBV10-1 with TRBJ1-2; TRBD1 agrees at 8 bases. V lost 6 bases to trimming and J lost 4 bases; unmatched junction nucleotides: 7. The CDR3 extends over 14 amino acids. In germline, CDR1 is WNHNN, CDR2 SYGVQD (reference sequence). DNA for the CDR3: TGCGCCAGCAGCCCAGGGGGCGCGAGCTATGGCTACACCTTC. This encodes CASSPGGASYGYTF.

The chain has TRBV18 and TRBJ1-6; 7 nucleotides agree with TRBD1. CDR1 and CDR2 (germline): KGHSH, LQKENI. The CDR3 length is 16 residues. The trim removed 2 bases at V and 5 bases at J, leaving 6 bases unmatched. This CDR3 reads CASSPLTGINNSPLHF. CDR3 sequence (DNA): TGTGCCAGCTCACCATTGACAGGGATCAATAATTCACCCCTCCACTTT.

This clone was seen more than once but under ten times. The chain couples TRBV5-4 to TRBJ1-6, with 7 nucleotides matching TRBD1. The CDR3 is 15 residues long. The V gene end was trimmed by 3 bases and the J gene end by 9 bases; junction bases not matched to a gene: 9. From germline, CDR1 is SGHNT and CDR2 YYREEE (reference sequence). DNA of the CDR3: TGTGCCAGCAGCTCCGACGGGACAGTCGTTTCACCCCTCCACTTT. Its translation is CASSSDGTVVSPLHF.

V gene TRBV5-5 combines with J gene TRBJ2-5; the match to TRBD2 covers 7 bases. The end of the DNA is better explained by TRBJ2-7, so the J call may be wrong. CDR1 SGHKS and CDR2 YYEKEE come from the germline V gene (reference sequence). The CDR3 is 16 residues long. The CDR3 protein is CASSPRRGTISYEQYF. In nucleotides, the CDR3 is TGTGCCAGCAGCCCCCGACGAGGGACTATCTCTTACGAGCAGTACTTC.

This chain connects TRBV6-1 to TRBJ2-2; D remains unclear. Germline V gives CDR1 MNHNS, CDR2 SASEGT. Deletions cut 7 bases from V and 10 bases from J, with 16 bases between. CDR3 size: 13 residues. The CDR3 protein is CASNPTGLKELFF. Here the CDR3 DNA reads TGTGCCAGCAACCCGACGGGTCTTAAGGAGCTGTTTTTT.

The chain couples TRBV18 to TRBJ1-3; D is unclear. The germline CDR1 and CDR2 sequences are KGHSH and LQKENI. Between the trimmed V and J ends, which lost 2 bases and 0 bases, there was a span of 14 bases. CDR3 length: 17 residues. The chain's CDR3 is CASSPTELSNSGNTIYF. Here the CDR3 DNA reads TGTGCCAGCTCACCAACAGAGCTTTCCAACTCTGGAAACACCATATATTTT. Together with reference TRBV18 and TRBJ1-3, the CDR3 gives the full variable domain: NAGVMQNPRHLVRRRGQEARLRCSPMKGHSHVYWYRQLPEEGLKFMVYLQKENIIDESGMPKERFSAEFPKEGPSILRIQQVVRGDSAAYFCASSPTELSNSGNTIYFGEGSWLTVV.

The J gene is TRBJ2-3, the V gene TRBV7-3, with D perhaps matching TRBD2 (5 bases). V lost 1 base to trimming and J lost 3 bases, with 8 bases between them. The CDR3 runs 14 residues. The germline V gene encodes CDR1 SGHTA and CDR2 FQGTGA. CDR3 in amino acids: CASSLRGLTDTQYF. The DNA for the CDR3 is TGTGCCAGCAGCTTAAGAGGGTTGACAGATACGCAGTATTTT.

The chain combines TRBV7-9 with TRBJ2-7, with 8 bases lining up with TRBD2. Losses at the gene ends were 5 bases for V and 5 bases for J; bases not matched to a gene: 5. CDR1 and CDR2 from the germline V gene are SEHNR and FQNEAQ (reference sequence). This CDR3 is 13 amino acids long. Here the CDR3 DNA reads TGTGCCAGCAGCGCGAGCGGGAGCCACGAGCAGTACTTC. It translates to CASSASGSHEQYF.

The DNA for the CDR3 is TGTGCCAGCAGTTCACAGGGACCTCAAATGGACGAGCAGTACTTC. Its translation is CASSSQGPQMDEQYF. The gene calls are TRBV28 and TRBJ2-7; D possibly corresponds to TRBD1 (6 bases). The CDR3 consists of 15 residues. V lost 4 bases and J 5 bases, leaving 18 bases between the germline ends. Germline-derived CDR1 and CDR2 are MDHEN and SYDVKM.